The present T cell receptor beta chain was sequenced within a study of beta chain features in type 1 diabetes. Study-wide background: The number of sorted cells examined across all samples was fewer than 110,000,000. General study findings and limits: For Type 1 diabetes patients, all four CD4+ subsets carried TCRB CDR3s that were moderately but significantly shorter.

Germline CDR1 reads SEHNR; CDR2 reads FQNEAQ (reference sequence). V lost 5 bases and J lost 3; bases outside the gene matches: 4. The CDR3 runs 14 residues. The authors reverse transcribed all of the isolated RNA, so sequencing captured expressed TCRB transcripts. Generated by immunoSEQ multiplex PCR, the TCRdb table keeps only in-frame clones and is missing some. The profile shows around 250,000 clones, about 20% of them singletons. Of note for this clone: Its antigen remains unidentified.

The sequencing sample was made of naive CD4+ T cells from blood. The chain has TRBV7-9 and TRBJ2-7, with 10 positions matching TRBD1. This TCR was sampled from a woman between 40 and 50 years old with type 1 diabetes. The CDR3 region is CASSPRTGGYEQYF. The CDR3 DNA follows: TGTGCCAGCAGCCCCCGGACAGGGGGCTACGAGCAGTACTTC.